These 31 T cell receptor beta chains share one sample of origin, sequenced in a study of cytomegalovirus exposure and HLA in healthy donors. Primers included in the PCR were 60 Vbeta and 13 Jbeta primers. Method: immunoSEQ multiplex PCR; TCRdb's copy keeps in-frame clones and lacks some. The sample includes about 150,000 clones, 84% of them seen just once. Sequencing input: PBMCs. These receptors were taken from a boy aged 2 to 9 in good health and CMV-seronegative.

The chain links TRBV5-1 to TRBJ2-3; TRBD1 aligns across 7 bases. CDR3 length equals 14 residues. Per the germline V gene, CDR1 is SGHRS and CDR2 is YFSETQ. V was clipped by 6 bases and J by 0 bases; unmatched bases: 4. The DNA of the CDR3 is TGCGCCAGCACCCAGGGGGAGAGCACAGATACGCAGTATTTT. Amino acids: CASTQGESTDTQYF. The entire variable domain, with the rest obtained from reference TRBV5-1 and TRBJ2-3, is as follows: KAGVTQTPRYLIKTRGQQVTLSCSPISGHRSVSWYQQTPGQGLQFLFEYFSETQRNKGNFPGRFSGRQFSNSRSEMNVSTLELGDSALYLCASTQGESTDTQYFGPGTRLTVL.

The chain is built from TRBV2 and TRBJ2-3; weak D call: TRBD2 (5 bases). This CDR3 region has 15 residues. Germline V gene sequence: CDR1 SNHLY, CDR2 FYNNEI. V dropped 1 base and J dropped 0 bases, with 8 bases sitting between them. The CDR3, as DNA: TGTGCCAGCAGTGAAGGAGGGCGGAGCACAGATACGCAGTATTTT. Encoded protein: CASSEGGRSTDTQYF.

The CDR3 sequence is CASAGTEQYF. DNA of the CDR3: TGCGCCAGCGCTGGGACAGAGCAGTACTTC. This chain links TRBV5-1 with TRBJ2-7, with D tentatively TRBD1 (6 bases). Germline V CDR1 and CDR2: SGHRS, YFSETQ. V was trimmed by 7 bases and J by 7 bases, leaving 9 bases between them. There are 10 residues in the CDR3.

CDR3 coding DNA: TGCGCCAGCAGCTTGGGGGGACGGGGGGGGAACACTGAAGCTTTCTTT. This encodes CASSLGGRGGNTEAFF. The V gene is TRBV5-1, the J gene TRBJ1-1; D is possibly TRBD1 (5 bases). Trimming pared 0 bases from V and 1 base from J, leaving 13 bases between. Looked up from germline, CDR1 is SGHRS and CDR2 is YFSETQ. CDR3 length: 16 amino acids.

The chain combines TRBV19 with TRBJ2-5; D gene ambiguous. Trimming left V 6 bases short and J 1 base short, with 9 bases between. The CDR3 is made up of 13 amino acids. Germline-derived CDR1 and CDR2 are LNHDA and SQIVND (reference sequence). CDR3 DNA sequence: TGTGCCAGTAGCCCCGACATCCAAGAGACCCAGTACTTC. It is translated as CASSPDIQETQYF. Drawing the rest from reference TRBV19 and TRBJ2-5, the complete variable domain is DGGITQSPKYLFRKEGQNVTLSCEQNLNHDAMYWYRQDPGQGLRLIYYSQIVNDFQKGDIAEGYSVSREKKESFPLTVTSAQKNPTAFYLCASSPDIQETQYFGPGTRLLVL.

The rearrangement links TRBV7-9 to TRBJ2-5, with a possible D match to TRBD1 (5 bases). Germline V gives CDR1 SEHNR, CDR2 FQNEAQ (reference sequence). V was pared by 0 bases and J by 0 bases, with 5 bases between. This CDR3 is 14 amino acids long. CDR3 sequence: CASSLAGDQETQYF. CDR3 in DNA: TGTGCCAGCAGCTTAGCAGGGGACCAAGAGACCCAGTACTTC.

This clone has a handful of counts. The CDR3 DNA sequence: TGTGCCAGCAGTTACTCGAAGGACAGGGGGGACATTCAGTACTTC. This translates into CASSYSKDRGDIQYF. The rearrangement links TRBV6-6 to TRBJ2-4; 10 bases are a match to TRBD1. Germline assignment: CDR1 MNHNY and CDR2 SVGAGI (reference sequence). V gave up 0 bases and J gave up 8 bases; unmatched junction bases: 4. CDR3 length equals 15 residues.

The chain is built from TRBV5-5 and TRBJ1-3; no firm D call. Germline V lookup: CDR1 SGHKS, CDR2 YYEKEE (reference sequence). The CDR3 length is 12 residues. V lost 6 bases and J lost 4, with 8 bases in between. This CDR3 reads CASTLPGNTIYF. The CDR3 DNA sequence: TGTGCCAGCACCCTCCCCGGAAACACCATATATTTT.

The chain joins TRBV9 to TRBJ2-1; the match to TRBD2 covers 14 bases. V was pared by 3 bases and J by 15 bases, with 8 bases of the junction left unmatched. Germline CDR1 SGDLS, CDR2 YYNGEE. This CDR3 contains 14 residues. CDR3: CASSAAGTSGSLFF. CDR3 in DNA: TGTGCCAGCAGCGCAGCCGGGACTAGCGGGAGTCTGTTCTTC.

The chain combines TRBV5-1 with TRBJ2-1, with 12 bases that match TRBD2. Germline CDR1 is SGHRS and CDR2 is YFSETQ. The CDR3 has 16 residues. Trimming took 2 bases from V and 3 from J; bases not matched to a gene: 3. CDR3 in DNA: TGCGCCAGCAGCTTCGTGACTAGCGGGAGCTACAATGAGCAGTTCTTC. Its protein is CASSFVTSGSYNEQFF.

The chain links TRBV4-1 to TRBJ2-5, with 8 bases aligning to TRBD2. The J segment lost 3 bases and the V segment lost 0 bases, leaving 6 bases of the junction unmatched. Germline CDR1 reads MGHRA; CDR2 reads YSYEKL. The CDR3 totals 16 residues. CDR3 amino acids: CASSQDPGSGEETQYF. In DNA form, the CDR3 reads TGCGCCAGCAGCCAAGATCCTGGTAGCGGGGAAGAGACCCAGTACTTC.

As regards this clone: The identical CDR3 is also encoded by other nucleotide sequences in the sample. V and J are TRBV29-1 and TRBJ1-1; a possible D gene is TRBD1 (6 bases). This CDR3 is built from 12 residues. CDR1 and CDR2 (germline): SQVTM, ANQGSEA. The V end was cut by 4 bases, the J end by 1 base, with 7 bases between. In DNA form, the CDR3 reads TGCAGCGTTGGACAGGCGAACACTGAAGCTTTCTTT. Translated, it gives CSVGQANTEAFF.

This chain links TRBV10-3 with TRBJ1-1; 9 positions match TRBD1. Germline-derived CDR1 and CDR2 are ENHRY and SYGVKD. V lost 10 bases to trimming and J lost 2 bases; unmatched junction nucleotides: 5. The CDR3 sequence is 13 residues long. CDR3 in DNA: TGTGCCACCATGGGACAGGGAAACACTGAAGCTTTCTTT. Residues: CATMGQGNTEAFF.

The chain employs TRBV5-1 and TRBJ2-5, with 13 bases fitting TRBD2. Per the germline V gene, CDR1 is SGHRS and CDR2 is YFSETQ. The ends lost 2 bases at V and 2 bases at J; junction bases unmatched: 3. The CDR3 loop spans 16 amino acids. CDR3 coding DNA: TGCGCCAGCAGCTTTGGACTAGCGGGAGAACAAGAGACCCAGTACTTC. Amino acids: CASSFGLAGEQETQYF.

The chain carries TRBV6-1 and TRBJ1-5; 7 bases match TRBD1. The CDR3 consists of 14 residues. The V and J ends lost 7 bases and 6 bases, in that order; junction bases with no gene match: 9. Germline loops: CDR1 MNHNS, CDR2 SASEGT. The CDR3 loop reads CASKRGQFPQPQHF. The CDR3 DNA reads TGTGCCAGCAAGAGGGGACAGTTCCCTCAGCCCCAGCATTTT.

This chain joins TRBV28 and TRBJ2-1; tentative D call: TRBD2 (5 bases). The V and J ends lost 3 bases and 2 bases respectively, with 11 bases between them. Germline lookup yields CDR1 MDHEN and CDR2 SYDVKM. The CDR3 sequence is 15 residues long. CDR3 in DNA: TGTGCCAGCAGTTTTCGACTAAATCCCTACAATGAGCAGTTCTTC. Protein: CASSFRLNPYNEQFF.

V usage is TRBV12-1 and J usage is TRBJ2-1; the table gives TRBD2 as D, unverified against the DNA. TRBV12-1 is assigned pseudogene status. The length of the CDR3 is 13 residues. The CDR3: CASSFGLVHEQFF. For the CDR3, the DNA is TGTGCCAGCAGCTTTGGCCTAGTACATGAGCAGTTCTTC.

This rearrangement joins TRBV18 to TRBJ1-1; D is perhaps TRBD1 (6 bases). Germline loops: CDR1 KGHSH, CDR2 LQKENI. The V and J ends lost 1 base and 2 bases respectively, with 11 bases between them. The CDR3 consists of 15 residues. In nucleotides, the CDR3 is TGTGCCAGCTCACCACAAAGCAGGGGCAACACTGAAGCTTTCTTT. As protein: CASSPQSRGNTEAFF.

V and J are TRBV10-2 and TRBJ1-3; 7 bases align to TRBD1. Germline loops: CDR1 WSHSY, CDR2 SAAADI. The CDR3 spans 17 residues. After removal of 0 bases from V and 2 bases from J, the junction contained 7 bases not matched to a gene. The CDR3 DNA reads TGCGCCAGCAGTGAGTCGATGACAGGGCTGGCTGGAAACACCATATATTTT. This sequence encodes CASSESMTGLAGNTIYF.

There are a few counts of this clone. The chain is built from TRBV18 and TRBJ1-2, with unresolved D. The germline V and J ends were trimmed by 3 bases and 5 bases, with 19 bases remaining between them. The CDR3 consists of 16 residues. Per the germline V gene, CDR1 is KGHSH and CDR2 is LQKENI. The CDR3 DNA sequence: TGTGCCAGCTCACCCCCGGGTGAAGTGAGGGCTTATGGCTACACCTTC. Its translation: CASSPPGEVRAYGYTF. The variable domain in full, completed from reference TRBV18 and TRBJ1-2, reads NAGVMQNPRHLVRRRGQEARLRCSPMKGHSHVYWYRQLPEEGLKFMVYLQKENIIDESGMPKERFSAEFPKEGPSILRIQQVVRGDSAAYFCASSPPGEVRAYGYTFGSGTRLTVV.

This chain connects TRBV7-9 to TRBJ1-5; D perhaps matches TRBD1 (6 bases). The CDR3 consists of 15 residues. V lost 0 bases and J lost 1, with 7 bases in between. CDR1 is SEHNR and CDR2 is FQNEAQ in the germline V gene (reference sequence). CDR3 loop: CASSLATGSNQPQHF. The DNA of the CDR3 is TGTGCCAGCAGCTTAGCCACAGGGAGCAATCAGCCCCAGCATTTT.

The chain links TRBV28 to TRBJ1-2; 9 bases line up with TRBD1. Germline values: CDR1 MDHEN, CDR2 SYDVKM. This CDR3 contains 14 residues. The J segment lost 4 bases and the V segment lost 6 bases, leaving 6 bases of the junction unmatched. The DNA for the CDR3 is TGTGCCAGCAGGAAAACAGGGGGCGGCTATGGCTACACCTTC. Translation: CASRKTGGGYGYTF.

This rearrangement joins TRBV9 to TRBJ2-1; 13 bases match TRBD2. V shed 3 bases and J 5 bases; nucleotides not matched to a gene: 17. The CDR3 sequence is 20 residues long. Germline assignment: CDR1 SGDLS and CDR2 YYNGEE. CDR3 DNA: TGTGCCAGCAGCGCTAAGGGTGCTCTCGGACTAGCGGGAGTTAACAATGAGCAGTTCTTC. It translates to CASSAKGALGLAGVNNEQFF.

This chain joins TRBV9 and TRBJ2-3, with TRBD2 matching over 8 bases. J gave up 3 bases and V 4 bases, and 10 bases lay outside the gene matches. This CDR3 comprises 16 residues. CDR1 is SGDLS, CDR2 YYNGEE, per germline. The DNA for the CDR3 is TGTGCCAGCAGCCCCGGTAGCGGGGACGGGACAGATACGCAGTATTTT. This sequence encodes CASSPGSGDGTDTQYF.

This chain links TRBV29-1 with TRBJ2-7; D is possibly TRBD1 (5 bases). V was pared by 4 bases and J by 2 bases, with 9 bases between. Germline assignment: CDR1 SQVTM and CDR2 ANQGSEA. CDR3 length: 12 amino acids. The CDR3 here is CSVVQATYEQYF. In DNA form, the CDR3 reads TGCAGCGTTGTACAGGCAACCTACGAGCAGTACTTC.

This rearrangement joins TRBV6-5 to TRBJ2-7, with 8 bases aligning to TRBD2. V shed 8 bases, J shed 8 bases, and the junction held 8 bases outside the gene matches. The CDR3 is 12 amino acids. Germline assignment: CDR1 MNHEY and CDR2 SVGAGI. CDR3 amino acids: CASESGSGKQYF. CDR3 coding DNA: TGTGCCAGCGAAAGCGGGAGCGGCAAGCAGTACTTC.

J is TRBJ1-2 and V is TRBV12-5; 7 bases line up with TRBD1. V lost 1 base to trimming and J lost 2 bases; unmatched junction nucleotides: 7. CDR1 is LGHNT and CDR2 is FRNRAP in the germline V gene. The CDR3 is made up of 16 amino acids. CDR3 protein: CASGLALTGTNYGYTF. In DNA form, the CDR3 reads TGTGCTAGTGGTTTGGCCCTGACAGGGACAAACTATGGCTACACCTTC. The entire variable domain, with the rest obtained from reference TRBV12-5 and TRBJ1-2, is as follows: DARVTQTPRHKVTEMGQEVTMRCQPILGHNTVFWYRQTMMQGLELLAYFRNRAPLDDSGMPKDRFSAEMPDATLATLKIQPSEPRDSAVYFCASGLALTGTNYGYTFGSGTRLTVV.

The rearrangement joins TRBV7-2 to TRBJ2-3; 9 positions match TRBD2. V lost 1 base, J lost 0 bases, and 8 bases stayed unmatched. The CDR3 sequence is 18 residues long. Germline V gene lookup returns CDR1 SGHTA and CDR2 FQGNSA. The CDR3 DNA reads as TGTGCCAGCAGCTTAGATATAGGGAGCGGGAGGAGCACAGATACGCAGTATTTT. It yields the protein CASSLDIGSGRSTDTQYF.

The rearrangement joins TRBV7-9 to TRBJ1-3; 7 bases line up with TRBD1. Germline lookup yields CDR1 SEHNR and CDR2 FQNEAQ (reference sequence). Losses at the gene ends were 2 bases for V and 2 bases for J; bases not matched to a gene: 6. This CDR3 has 16 residues. CDR3 sequence (DNA): TGTGCCAGCAGCTTAATGAATACAGGGGCTGGAAACACCATATATTTT. This encodes CASSLMNTGAGNTIYF.

The chain couples TRBV19 to TRBJ2-7; 11 bases line up with TRBD1. The length of the CDR3 is 16 residues. Germline trimming cut 5 bases from V and 0 bases from J; bases unmatched to any gene: 6. Per germline, CDR1 LNHDA and CDR2 SQIVND (reference sequence). CDR3 DNA sequence: TGTGCCAGTAGTCGAAGGACAGGGGGCGTCTCCTACGAGCAGTACTTC. Translating gives CASSRRTGGVSYEQYF.

The V gene is TRBV5-8, the J gene TRBJ2-3; TRBD1 agrees at 10 bases. The CDR3 spans 17 residues. Looked up from germline, CDR1 is SGHTS and CDR2 is YDEGEE. The V gene end was trimmed by 4 bases and the J gene end by 6 bases; junction bases not matched to a gene: 14. The CDR3 coding sequence is TGTGCCAGCAGCATCCCGGGACAGGGGAAGGCACTGGATACGCAGTATTTT. Its translation is CASSIPGQGKALDTQYF.